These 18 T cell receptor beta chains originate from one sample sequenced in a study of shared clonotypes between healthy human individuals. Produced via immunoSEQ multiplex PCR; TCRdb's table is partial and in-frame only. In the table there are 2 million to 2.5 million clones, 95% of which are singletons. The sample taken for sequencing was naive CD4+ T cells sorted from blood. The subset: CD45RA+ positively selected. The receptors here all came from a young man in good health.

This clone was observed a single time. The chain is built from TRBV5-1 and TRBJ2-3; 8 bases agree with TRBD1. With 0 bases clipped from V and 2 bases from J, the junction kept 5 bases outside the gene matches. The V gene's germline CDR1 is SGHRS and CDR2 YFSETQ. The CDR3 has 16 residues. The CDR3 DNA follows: TGCGCCAGCAGCTTGGGACAGGGGCCCCACACAGATACGCAGTATTTT. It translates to CASSLGQGPHTDTQYF.

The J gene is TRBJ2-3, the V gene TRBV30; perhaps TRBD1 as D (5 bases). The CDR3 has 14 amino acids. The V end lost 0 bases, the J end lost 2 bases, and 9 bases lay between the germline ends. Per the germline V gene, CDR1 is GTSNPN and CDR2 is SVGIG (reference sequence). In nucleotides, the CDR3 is TGTGCCTGGAGTGTACAGGAAAACACAGATACGCAGTATTTT. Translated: CAWSVQENTDTQYF.

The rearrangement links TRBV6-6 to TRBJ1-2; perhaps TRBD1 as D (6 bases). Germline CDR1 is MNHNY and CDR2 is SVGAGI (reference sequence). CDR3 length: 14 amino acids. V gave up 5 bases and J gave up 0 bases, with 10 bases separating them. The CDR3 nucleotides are TGTGCCAGCAGTAACGAGGGGGCTAACTATGGCTACACCTTC. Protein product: CASSNEGANYGYTF.

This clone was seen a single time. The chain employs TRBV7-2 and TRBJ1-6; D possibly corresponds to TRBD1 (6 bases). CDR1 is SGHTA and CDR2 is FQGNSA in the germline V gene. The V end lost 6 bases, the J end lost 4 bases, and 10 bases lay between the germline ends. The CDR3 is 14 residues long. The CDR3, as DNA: TGTGCCAGCAGTTTTGGACAGTATAATTCACCCCTCCACTTT. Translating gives CASSFGQYNSPLHF.

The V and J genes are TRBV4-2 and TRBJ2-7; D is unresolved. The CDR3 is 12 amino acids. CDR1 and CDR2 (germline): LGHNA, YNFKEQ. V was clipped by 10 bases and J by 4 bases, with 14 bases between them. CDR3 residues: CATQGPQYEQYF. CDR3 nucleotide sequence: TGTGCCACCCAAGGACCCCAATACGAGCAGTACTTC.

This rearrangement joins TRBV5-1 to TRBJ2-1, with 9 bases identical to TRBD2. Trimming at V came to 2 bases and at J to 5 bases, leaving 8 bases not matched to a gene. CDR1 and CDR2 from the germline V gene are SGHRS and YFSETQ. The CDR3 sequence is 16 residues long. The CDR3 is CASSFIGLAIDNEQFF. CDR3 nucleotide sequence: TGCGCCAGCAGCTTTATAGGACTAGCGATCGACAATGAGCAGTTCTTC.

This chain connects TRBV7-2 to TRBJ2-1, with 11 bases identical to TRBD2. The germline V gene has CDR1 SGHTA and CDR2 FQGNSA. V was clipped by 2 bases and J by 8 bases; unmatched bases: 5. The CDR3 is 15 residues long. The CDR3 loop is CASSLLGLAEDEQFF. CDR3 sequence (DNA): TGTGCCAGCAGCTTACTGGGACTAGCGGAAGATGAGCAGTTCTTC.

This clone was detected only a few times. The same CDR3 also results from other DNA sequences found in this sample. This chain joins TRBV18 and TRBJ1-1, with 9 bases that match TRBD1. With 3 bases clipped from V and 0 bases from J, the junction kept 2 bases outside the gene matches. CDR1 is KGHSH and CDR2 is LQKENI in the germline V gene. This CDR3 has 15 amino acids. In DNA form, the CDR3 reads TGTGCCAGCTCACCGGGACAGGGTTTGAACACTGAAGCTTTCTTT. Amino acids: CASSPGQGLNTEAFF.

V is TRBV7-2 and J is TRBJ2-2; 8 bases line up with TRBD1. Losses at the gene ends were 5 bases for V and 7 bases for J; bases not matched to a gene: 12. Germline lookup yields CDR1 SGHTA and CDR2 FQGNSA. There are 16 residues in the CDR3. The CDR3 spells CASSPGAGGGNGELFF. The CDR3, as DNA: TGTGCCAGCAGCCCCGGGGCAGGGGGCGGTAACGGGGAGCTGTTTTTT. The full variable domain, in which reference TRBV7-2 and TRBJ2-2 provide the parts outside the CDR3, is GAGVSQSPSNKVTEKGKDVELRCDPISGHTALYWYRQSLGQGLEFLIYFQGNSAPDKSGLPSDRFSAERTGGSVSTLTIQRTQQEDSAVYLCASSPGAGGGNGELFFGEGSRLTVL.

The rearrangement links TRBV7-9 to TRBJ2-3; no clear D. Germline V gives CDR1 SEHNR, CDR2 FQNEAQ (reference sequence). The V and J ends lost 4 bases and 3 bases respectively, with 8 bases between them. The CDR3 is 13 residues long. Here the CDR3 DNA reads TGTGCCAGCAGCTACGGTGGGACAGATACGCAGTATTTT. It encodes CASSYGGTDTQYF.

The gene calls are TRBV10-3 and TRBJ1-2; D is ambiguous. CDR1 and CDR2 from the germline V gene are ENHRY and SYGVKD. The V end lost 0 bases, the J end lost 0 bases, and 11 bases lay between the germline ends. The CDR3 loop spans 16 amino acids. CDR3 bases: TGTGCCATCAGTGAGTCGAAGACCGCGGCTAACTATGGCTACACCTTC. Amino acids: CAISESKTAANYGYTF.

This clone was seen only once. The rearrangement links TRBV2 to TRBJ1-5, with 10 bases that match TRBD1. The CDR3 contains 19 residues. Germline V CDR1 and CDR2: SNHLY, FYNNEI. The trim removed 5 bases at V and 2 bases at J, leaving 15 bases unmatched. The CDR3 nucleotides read TGTGCCAGCAGTCGACTGGGACAGGGGCCACTCGTGGGCAATCAGCCCCAGCATTTT. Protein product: CASSRLGQGPLVGNQPQHF.

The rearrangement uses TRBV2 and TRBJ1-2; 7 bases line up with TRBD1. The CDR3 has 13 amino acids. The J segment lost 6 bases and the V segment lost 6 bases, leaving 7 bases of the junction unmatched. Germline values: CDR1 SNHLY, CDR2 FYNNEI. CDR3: CASSALDRDGYTF. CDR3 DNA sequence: TGTGCCAGCAGCGCATTAGACAGGGATGGCTACACCTTC. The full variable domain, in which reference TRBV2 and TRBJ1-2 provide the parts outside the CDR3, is EPEVTQTPSHQVTQMGQEVILRCVPISNHLYFYWYRQILGQKVEFLVSFYNNEISEKSEIFDDQFSVERPDGSNFTLKIRSTKLEDSAMYFCASSALDRDGYTFGSGTRLTVV.

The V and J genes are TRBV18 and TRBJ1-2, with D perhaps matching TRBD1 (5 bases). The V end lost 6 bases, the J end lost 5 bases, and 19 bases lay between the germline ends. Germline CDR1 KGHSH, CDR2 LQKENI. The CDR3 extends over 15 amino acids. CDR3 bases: TGTGCCAGCTCCCAACTACCCAACGGGGGTTATGGCTACACCTTC. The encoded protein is CASSQLPNGGYGYTF.

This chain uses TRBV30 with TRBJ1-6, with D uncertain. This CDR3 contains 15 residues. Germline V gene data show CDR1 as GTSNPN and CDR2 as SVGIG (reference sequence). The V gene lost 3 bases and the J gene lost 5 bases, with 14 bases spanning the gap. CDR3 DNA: TGTGCCTGGAGCGCGGAATCGCAGGATAATTCACCCCTCCACTTT. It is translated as CAWSAESQDNSPLHF.

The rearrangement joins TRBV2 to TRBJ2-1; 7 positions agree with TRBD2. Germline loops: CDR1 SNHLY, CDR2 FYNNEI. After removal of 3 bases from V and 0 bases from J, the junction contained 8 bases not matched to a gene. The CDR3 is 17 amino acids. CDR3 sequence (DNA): TGTGCCAGCAGTGACGGTGGCGGGGGAAGCTCCTACAATGAGCAGTTCTTC. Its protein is CASSDGGGGSSYNEQFF. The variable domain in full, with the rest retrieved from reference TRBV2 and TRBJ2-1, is EPEVTQTPSHQVTQMGQEVILRCVPISNHLYFYWYRQILGQKVEFLVSFYNNEISEKSEIFDDQFSVERPDGSNFTLKIRSTKLEDSAMYFCASSDGGGGSSYNEQFFGPGTRLTVL.

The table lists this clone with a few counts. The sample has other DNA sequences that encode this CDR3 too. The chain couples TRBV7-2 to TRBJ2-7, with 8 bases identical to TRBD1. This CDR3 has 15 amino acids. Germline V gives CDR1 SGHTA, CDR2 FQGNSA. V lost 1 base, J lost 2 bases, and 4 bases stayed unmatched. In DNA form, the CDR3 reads TGTGCCAGCAGCTTAGGACAGGGGTTAACCTACGAGCAGTACTTC. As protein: CASSLGQGLTYEQYF. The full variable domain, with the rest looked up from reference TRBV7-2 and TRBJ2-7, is GAGVSQSPSNKVTEKGKDVELRCDPISGHTALYWYRQSLGQGLEFLIYFQGNSAPDKSGLPSDRFSAERTGGSVSTLTIQRTQQEDSAVYLCASSLGQGLTYEQYFGPGTRLTVT.

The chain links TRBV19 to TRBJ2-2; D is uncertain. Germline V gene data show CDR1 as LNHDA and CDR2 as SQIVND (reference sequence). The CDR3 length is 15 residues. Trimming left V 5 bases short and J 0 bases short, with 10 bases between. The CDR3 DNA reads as TGTGCCAGTAGTCCTCAGTTCGCGAACACCGGGGAGCTGTTTTTT. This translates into CASSPQFANTGELFF.